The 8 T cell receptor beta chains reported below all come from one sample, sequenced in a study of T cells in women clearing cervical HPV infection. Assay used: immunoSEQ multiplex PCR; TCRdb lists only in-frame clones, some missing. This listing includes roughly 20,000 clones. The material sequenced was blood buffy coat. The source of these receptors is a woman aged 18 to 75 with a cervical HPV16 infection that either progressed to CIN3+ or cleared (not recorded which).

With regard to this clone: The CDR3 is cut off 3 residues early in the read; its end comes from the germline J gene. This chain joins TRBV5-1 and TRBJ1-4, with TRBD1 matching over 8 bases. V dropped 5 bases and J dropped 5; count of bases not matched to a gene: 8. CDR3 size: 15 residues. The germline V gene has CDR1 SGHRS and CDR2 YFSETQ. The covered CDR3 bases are TGCGCCAGCAGATCCGACAGGGGCGCGAATGAAAAA. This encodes CASRSDRGANEK. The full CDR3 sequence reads CASRSDRGANEKLFF.

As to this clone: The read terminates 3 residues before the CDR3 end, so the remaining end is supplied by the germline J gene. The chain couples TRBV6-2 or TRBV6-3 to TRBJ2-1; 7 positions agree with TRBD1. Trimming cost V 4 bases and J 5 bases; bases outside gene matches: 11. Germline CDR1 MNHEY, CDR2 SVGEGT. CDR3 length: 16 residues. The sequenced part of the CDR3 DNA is TGTGCCAGCAGTTGGAAAAGGGGGCCTTTCGACAATGAG. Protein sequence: CASSWKRGPFDNE. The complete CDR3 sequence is CASSWKRGPFDNEQFF.

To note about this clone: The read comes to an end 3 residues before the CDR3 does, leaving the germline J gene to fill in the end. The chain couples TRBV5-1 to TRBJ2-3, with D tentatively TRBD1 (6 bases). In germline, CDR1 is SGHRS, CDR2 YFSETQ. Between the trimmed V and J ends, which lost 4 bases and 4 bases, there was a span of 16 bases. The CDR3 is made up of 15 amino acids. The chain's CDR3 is CASSVQGYRADTQYF. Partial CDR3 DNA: TGCGCCAGCAGCGTACAGGGATATAGGGCAGATACG. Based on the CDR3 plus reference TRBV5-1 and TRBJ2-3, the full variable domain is KAGVTQTPRYLIKTRGQQVTLSCSPISGHRSVSWYQQTPGQGLQFLFEYFSETQRNKGNFPGRFSGRQFSNSRSEMNVSTLELGDSALYLCASSVQGYRADTQYFGPGTRLTVL.

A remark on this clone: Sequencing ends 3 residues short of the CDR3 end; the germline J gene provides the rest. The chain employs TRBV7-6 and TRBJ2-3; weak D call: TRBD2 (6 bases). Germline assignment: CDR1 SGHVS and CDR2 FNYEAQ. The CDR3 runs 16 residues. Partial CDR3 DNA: TGTGCCAGCAGCTTAGATACCGGGACTTCTGCGAAGACG. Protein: CASSLDTGTSAKT. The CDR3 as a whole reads CASSLDTGTSAKTQYF.

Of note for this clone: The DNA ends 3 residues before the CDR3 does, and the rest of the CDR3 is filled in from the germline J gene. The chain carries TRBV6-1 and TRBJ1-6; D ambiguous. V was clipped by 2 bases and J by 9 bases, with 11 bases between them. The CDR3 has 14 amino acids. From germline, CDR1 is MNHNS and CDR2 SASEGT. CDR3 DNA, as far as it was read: TGTGCCAGCAGTGAACTTCTAGGTGTTTCACCC. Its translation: CASSELLGVSP. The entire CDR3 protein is CASSELLGVSPLHF.

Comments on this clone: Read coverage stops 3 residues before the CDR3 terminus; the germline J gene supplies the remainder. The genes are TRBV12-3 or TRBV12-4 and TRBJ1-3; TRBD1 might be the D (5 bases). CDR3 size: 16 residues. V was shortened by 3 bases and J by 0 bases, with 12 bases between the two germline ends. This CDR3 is CASSFNQGDSGNTIYF. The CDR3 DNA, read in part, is TGTGCCAGCAGTTTTAACCAGGGTGACTCTGGAAACACC.

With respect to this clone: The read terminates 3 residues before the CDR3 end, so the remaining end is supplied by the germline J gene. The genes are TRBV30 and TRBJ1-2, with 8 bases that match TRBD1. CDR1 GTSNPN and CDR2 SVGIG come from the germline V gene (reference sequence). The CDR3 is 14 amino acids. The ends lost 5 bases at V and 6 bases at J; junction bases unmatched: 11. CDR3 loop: CAWSRTGKVDGYTF. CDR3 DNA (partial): TGTGCCTGGTCAAGGACAGGGAAAGTCGATGGC. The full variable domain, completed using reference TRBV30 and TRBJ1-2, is SQTIHQWPATLVQPVGSPLSLECTVEGTSNPNLYWYRQAAGRGLQLLFYSVGIGQISSEVPQNLSASRPQDRQFILSSKKLLLSDSGFYLCAWSRTGKVDGYTFGSGTRLTVV.

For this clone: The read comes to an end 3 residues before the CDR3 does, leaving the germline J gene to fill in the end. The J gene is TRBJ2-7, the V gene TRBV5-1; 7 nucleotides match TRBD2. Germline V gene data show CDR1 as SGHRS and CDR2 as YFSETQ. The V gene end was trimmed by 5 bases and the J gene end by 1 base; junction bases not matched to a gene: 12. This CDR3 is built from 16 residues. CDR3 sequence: CASRGPGLGGSYEQYF. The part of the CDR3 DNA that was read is TGCGCCAGCAGAGGGCCGGGATTGGGGGGGTCCTACGAG.